This TCR beta chain originates from a study of T cell responses to AZD1222 COVID-19 vaccine. Study in general: Pooling covered second doses at about 4 or about 12 weeks.

This clone showed up just a few times. Its matching antigen is unknown. Profiled with immunoSEQ multiplex PCR; TCRdb holds only in-frame clones, not every one. Here the sample spans approximately 100,000 clones, roughly 90% being singletons. Study-level findings and limits: It was only after the peak T cell response that any repertoires were sampled. Females outnumbered males among donors, who were mostly white British; clonal diversity was possibly underestimated. Among spike-specific TCRs, nearly half reportedly target unmutated variant regions.

V gave up 0 bases and J gave up 5 bases, with 10 bases separating them. This CDR3 has 15 residues. Germline lookup yields CDR1 MRHNA and CDR2 SNTAGT. The chain has TRBV6-4 and TRBJ2-2, with D perhaps matching TRBD1 (5 bases). The sequencing used peripheral blood, collected on day 0 of AZD1222 vaccination. The clonotype originates from an adult in good health. The CDR3 nucleotides are TGTGCCAGCAGTGACTCGACCAGGGATACCGGGGAGCTGTTTTTT. Translation: CASSDSTRDTGELFF.